These 32 T cell receptor beta chains originate from one sample sequenced in a study of type 1 regulatory T cells. Findings of the study overall: Type 1 regulatory T cells had a more restricted TCR repertoire than non-type 1 regulatory T cells.

One entry per CDR3 protein, called by TCRdb with MiXCR from the reads. The top ten clones hold around 8.1% of a sample with tens of thousands of distinct CDR3 sequences, about a fifth of them seen once. The antigens of these receptors remain unknown. Material for sequencing was cultured type 1 regulatory T (Tr1) cells, either the whole culture or a sorted fraction (not recorded which). These receptors all stem from a human donor in good health.

CDR3 loop: CASSLGVNEQFF. The CDR3 nucleotides are TGTGCCAGCAGTTTAGGAGTAAATGAGCAGTTCTTC. The chain recombines TRBV12-3 or TRBV12-4 with TRBJ2-1; D is uncertain. The CDR3 runs to 12 residues. V lost 1 base to trimming and J lost 7 bases, with 5 bases between them.

In its sample, this clonotype was seen a few times. The rearrangement links TRBV5-1 to TRBJ2-5, with D possibly being TRBD2 (5 bases). V shed 4 bases and J shed 5 bases, with 18 bases lying between them. This CDR3 region has 15 residues. Germline lookup yields CDR1 SGHRS and CDR2 YFSETQ. CDR3 loop: CASSPGSGSGETQYF. DNA for the CDR3: TGCGCCAGCAGCCCCGGCTCCGGTTCGGGGGAGACCCAGTACTTC.

The chain is built from TRBV15 and TRBJ2-2; D may be TRBD2 (5 bases). Germline assignment: CDR1 LNHNV and CDR2 YYDKDF (reference sequence). V was shortened by 3 bases and J by 3 bases, with 14 bases between the two germline ends. There are 16 residues in the CDR3. The CDR3: CATSSSRGRDTGELFF. The DNA of the CDR3 is TGTGCCACCAGCAGCTCCCGGGGTCGAGACACCGGGGAGCTGTTTTTT. The full variable domain, its missing parts supplied by reference TRBV15 and TRBJ2-2, is DAMVIQNPRYQVTQFGKPVTLSCSQTLNHNVMYWYQQKSSQAPKLLFHYYDKDFNNEADTPDNFQSRRPNTSFCFLDIRSPGLGDTAMYLCATSSSRGRDTGELFFGEGSRLTVL.

The V and J genes are TRBV28 and TRBJ1-2, with TRBD1 identical over 10 bases. This CDR3 contains 15 residues. Trimming took 4 bases from V and 7 from J; bases not matched to a gene: 9. Germline CDR1 and CDR2: MDHEN and SYDVKM. CDR3 loop: CASSSTDRGLRGYTF. CDR3 sequence (DNA): TGTGCCAGCAGTTCTACCGACAGGGGGCTTCGTGGCTACACCTTC.

V and J are TRBV10-3 and TRBJ1-2; D gene unclear. The CDR3 runs 14 residues. Germline V lookup: CDR1 ENHRY, CDR2 SYGVKD. The V end lost 0 bases, the J end lost 8 bases, and 13 bases lay between the germline ends. CDR3 coding DNA: TGTGCCATCAGTGAGTCCGTCTCCAGAGGGGGCTACACCTTC. As protein: CAISESVSRGGYTF.

V gene TRBV7-9 combines with J gene TRBJ2-7, with 9 bases lining up with TRBD1. CDR1 and CDR2 from the germline V gene are SEHNR and FQNEAQ (reference sequence). This CDR3 is built from 13 residues. Losses at the gene ends were 5 bases for V and 2 bases for J; bases not matched to a gene: 1. Here the CDR3 DNA reads TGTGCCAGCAGCGGGACAGGGACCTACGAGCAGTACTTC. It is translated as CASSGTGTYEQYF.

This clonotype has just a few counts. J is TRBJ2-4 and V is TRBV20-1; unclear D gene. Per the germline V gene, CDR1 is DFQATT and CDR2 is SNEGSKA (reference sequence). The CDR3 has 10 amino acids. Trimming shortened V by 5 bases and J by 8 bases, and 7 bases separated the two germline ends. The DNA of the CDR3 is TGCAGTGCTGCCGTACACATTCAGTACTTC. Translated, it gives CSAAVHIQYF.

This clonotype has more than one count but fewer than ten. The V gene is TRBV6-5, the J gene TRBJ1-1, with D maybe TRBD1 (5 bases). The CDR3 has 14 amino acids. Germline CDR1 and CDR2: MNHEY and SVGAGI. Trimming stripped 2 bases from V and 0 bases from J, with 7 bases between. The CDR3 spells CASSYDRVNTEAFF. CDR3 DNA sequence: TGTGCCAGCAGTTACGACAGAGTGAACACTGAAGCTTTCTTT.

CDR3 nucleotide sequence: TGCAGCGTTCAGACCCCTCTACGCGCAGATACGCAGTATTTT. This gives the protein CSVQTPLRADTQYF. This chain links TRBV29-1 with TRBJ2-3; D unresolved. Trimming removed 5 bases at V and 4 bases at J, with 16 bases between. CDR1 is SQVTM, CDR2 ANQGSEA, per germline. CDR3 size: 14 residues.

This clonotype has ten or more counts. The V and J genes are TRBV12-3 or TRBV12-4 and TRBJ1-6, with TRBD1 matching 12 bases. This CDR3 has 14 amino acids. Unmatched junction bases numbered 3, after V lost 6 bases and J lost 9 bases. The CDR3 reads CASSRDRGRSPLHF. CDR3 DNA sequence: TGTGCCAGCAGCCGGGACAGGGGGCGTTCACCCCTCCACTTT.

CDR3 DNA sequence: TGTGCCAGCAGCCGAGCCCCGGGGTTGGCTGGGGCCAACGTCCTGACTTTC. As protein: CASSRAPGLAGANVLTF. The chain uses TRBV7-3 and TRBJ2-6; TRBD2 is a possible D gene (5 bases). This CDR3 is 17 amino acids long. CDR1 and CDR2 from the germline V gene are SGHTA and FQGTGA. V lost 5 bases and J 2 bases, leaving 16 bases between the germline ends.

This clonotype was observed a handful of times. The chain employs TRBV6-2 or TRBV6-3 and TRBJ2-5, with 8 bases aligning to TRBD2. The CDR3 sequence is 14 residues long. V lost 6 bases, J lost 0 bases, and 3 bases stayed unmatched. Germline values: CDR1 MNHEY, CDR2 SVGEGT. The CDR3 DNA is TGTGCCAGCAGACGTAGCGGGGACCAAGAGACCCAGTACTTC. Translated, it gives CASRRSGDQETQYF.

This sequence joins TRBV19 and TRBJ2-1; 10 positions match TRBD1. Germline CDR1 LNHDA, CDR2 SQIVND (reference sequence). V lost 6 bases and J lost 9; bases outside the gene matches: 11. This CDR3 has 15 amino acids. The CDR3 DNA is TGTGCCAGTAGCACCGGGGACAGGGGACGCAGTGAGCAGTTCTTC. Residues: CASSTGDRGRSEQFF.

This clonotype was seen a handful of times. V is TRBV20-1 and J is TRBJ1-4; no clear D gene. V lost 7 bases and J 5 bases, leaving 11 bases between the germline ends. The CDR3 extends over 12 amino acids. Germline CDR1 and CDR2: DFQATT and SNEGSKA (reference sequence). The CDR3 region has the DNA TGCAGTGTGGCGGAACGAAATGAAAAACTGTTTTTT. Translating it yields CSVAERNEKLFF.

This chain connects TRBV20-1 to TRBJ1-6; 7 bases are a match to TRBD1. CDR1 DFQATT and CDR2 SNEGSKA come from the germline V gene (reference sequence). This CDR3 region has 14 residues. Trimming cost V 3 bases and J 7 bases; bases outside gene matches: 6. The DNA for the CDR3 is TGCAGTGCTAGTGGGGGACAGAGAAATTCACCCCTCCACTTT. Protein sequence: CSASGGQRNSPLHF.

J is TRBJ2-7 and V is TRBV20-1; D may be TRBD1 or TRBD2 (5 bases each). The CDR3 length is 11 residues. V lost 5 bases and J 6 bases, leaving 11 bases between the germline ends. The germline V gene has CDR1 DFQATT and CDR2 SNEGSKA (reference sequence). The CDR3 loop reads CSAGGPLEQYF. The CDR3, as DNA: TGCAGTGCTGGGGGACCACTCGAGCAGTACTTC.

This clonotype was observed a handful of times. The chain combines TRBV7-9 with TRBJ2-1, with 10 bases aligning to TRBD1. The CDR3 consists of 17 residues. V gave up 6 bases and J gave up 9 bases; unmatched junction bases: 17. Germline V CDR1 and CDR2: SEHNR, FQNEAQ (reference sequence). The CDR3 protein is CASRSRDRGHHGGEQFF. The CDR3 nucleotides are TGTGCCAGCAGGAGCAGGGACAGGGGTCACCATGGTGGTGAGCAGTTCTTC.

This clonotype was observed a few times. V and J are TRBV29-1 and TRBJ1-1; no reliable D call. Per the germline V gene, CDR1 is SQVTM and CDR2 is ANQGSEA. V was cut by 4 bases and J by 4 bases, with 13 bases left in between. The CDR3 is 13 residues long. CDR3 in amino acids: CSVVRTIGTEAFF. In nucleotides, the CDR3 is TGCAGCGTTGTCAGAACAATTGGCACTGAAGCTTTCTTT.

The table lists this clonotype with many counts. The chain uses TRBV29-1 and TRBJ2-2, with D perhaps TRBD2 (5 bases). V lost 6 bases and J lost 0, with 14 bases in between. CDR1 and CDR2 (germline): SQVTM, ANQGSEA. The CDR3 covers 15 residues. CDR3 DNA sequence: TGCAGCGTAAGGGTCGGGGTGACGAACACCGGGGAGCTGTTTTTT. It yields the protein CSVRVGVTNTGELFF.

This clonotype was picked up a small number of times. The chain has TRBV7-2 and TRBJ2-3; D unresolved. Germline V gene sequence: CDR1 SGHTA, CDR2 FQGNSA. V lost 2 bases and J 6 bases, leaving 9 bases between the germline ends. The CDR3 is made up of 13 amino acids. This CDR3 reads CASSLSFGDTQYF. The DNA of the CDR3 is TGTGCCAGCAGCTTAAGTTTCGGGGATACGCAGTATTTT.

This chain uses TRBV18 with TRBJ1-2, with D tentatively TRBD1 (6 bases). CDR1 is KGHSH, CDR2 LQKENI, per germline. V gave up 0 bases and J gave up 8 bases, with 16 bases separating them. CDR3 length equals 15 residues. CDR3 sequence: CASSPPIQGSSGYTF. The CDR3 bases are TGTGCCAGCTCACCACCGATTCAGGGGAGTAGCGGCTACACCTTC.

This clonotype was seen a few times. This CDR3 is CAINTGGTYEQYF. The CDR3 nucleotides read TGTGCCATCAACACAGGGGGAACTTACGAGCAGTACTTC. The V and J genes are TRBV10-3 and TRBJ2-7, with 8 bases lining up with TRBD1. Losses at the gene ends were 7 bases for V and 4 bases for J; bases not matched to a gene: 6. CDR1 is ENHRY, CDR2 SYGVKD, per germline. This CDR3 contains 13 residues.

By sample fraction, this clonotype is medium-sized (0.01 to 0.1%). One junction end does not reproduce the germline sequence, and a read error may be involved. This chain connects TRBV5-1 to TRBJ2-5; D gene uncertain. The CDR3 is made up of 11 amino acids. Germline V CDR1 and CDR2: SGHRS, YFSETQ. CDR3 protein: CASSLQETQYF. The CDR3 region has the DNA TGTGCCAGCAGTCTCCAAGAGACCCAGTACTTC.

The sample holds a few counts of this clonotype. The rearrangement uses TRBV5-1 and TRBJ2-1; tentatively, D is TRBD2 (5 bases). Trimming removed 7 bases at V and 8 bases at J, with 7 bases between. The germline CDR1 and CDR2 sequences are SGHRS and YFSETQ. This CDR3 spans 10 amino acids. The CDR3 nucleotides read TGCGCCAGCGGGGAGCATGAGCAGTTCTTC. This codes for CASGEHEQFF.

On this clonotype: One end of the junction varies from germline; a read error may be responsible. The rearrangement links TRBV5-1 to TRBJ2-1; no reliable D call. The CDR3 has 13 residues. Per germline, CDR1 SGHRS and CDR2 YFSETQ. The CDR3 DNA reads TGCGCCAGCAGCTTGGCGGCGTACAGTGAGCAGTTCTTC. Translating it yields CASSLAAYSEQFF.

The V gene is TRBV12-3 or TRBV12-4, the J gene TRBJ1-5; the D is unclear. CDR3 size: 11 residues. The V end was cut by 5 bases, the J end by 3 bases, with 2 bases between. The DNA for the CDR3 is TGTGCCAGCAGTGACAATCAGCCCCAGCATTTT. This gives the protein CASSDNQPQHF.

This clonotype was observed a handful of times. The rearrangement links TRBV10-3 to TRBJ2-2; D is ambiguous. The germline V gene has CDR1 ENHRY and CDR2 SYGVKD. The V gene lost 4 bases and the J gene lost 3 bases, with 9 bases spanning the gap. The CDR3 totals 14 residues. The CDR3 reads CAISGRPDTGELFF. The CDR3 DNA reads TGTGCCATCAGTGGACGGCCGGACACCGGGGAGCTGTTTTTT.

This clonotype occurred a few times. This sequence joins TRBV6-2 or TRBV6-3 and TRBJ2-2; possible D gene TRBD2, 5 bases. V was clipped by 2 bases and J by 2 bases, with 9 bases between them. This CDR3 contains 15 residues. Germline loops: CDR1 MNHEY, CDR2 SVGEGT. CDR3 region: CASSYIGGNTGELFF. In DNA form, the CDR3 reads TGTGCCAGCAGTTACATCGGAGGAAACACCGGGGAGCTGTTTTTT.

This chain links TRBV5-1 with TRBJ2-5; D is unclear. Looked up from germline, CDR1 is SGHRS and CDR2 is YFSETQ. This CDR3 comprises 12 residues. V was shortened by 4 bases and J by 3 bases, with 7 bases between the two germline ends. As DNA, the CDR3 is TGCGCCAGCAGCCTGGAGAAAGAGACCCAGTACTTC. Protein product: CASSLEKETQYF.

A few counts support this clonotype. V and J are TRBV12-3 or TRBV12-4 and TRBJ2-6; D not certain. CDR3 length: 14 residues. The V and J ends lost 4 bases and 0 bases respectively, with 4 bases between them. CDR3 in amino acids: CASSSHSGANVLTF. The CDR3 nucleotides read TGTGCCAGCAGTTCACACTCTGGGGCCAACGTCCTGACTTTC.

This chain links TRBV3-1 with TRBJ2-1; D gene unclear. With 3 bases removed from V and 8 bases from J, the gap between germline ends came to 8 bases. Germline CDR1 and CDR2: LGHDT and YNNKEL (reference sequence). The CDR3 has 12 amino acids. The CDR3, as DNA: TGTGCCAGCAGCCAGGATTTCTATGAGCAGTTCTTC. It translates to CASSQDFYEQFF.

The chain has TRBV5-1 and TRBJ2-1; TRBD2 might be the D (5 bases). The CDR3 is 13 amino acids. Per the germline V gene, CDR1 is SGHRS and CDR2 is YFSETQ. Trimming cost V 0 bases and J 7 bases, with 8 bases left between them. CDR3 DNA: TGCGCCAGCAGCTTGGGCGGGTCGAATGAGCAGTTCTTC. Protein sequence: CASSLGGSNEQFF. Full variable domain (missing parts from reference TRBV5-1 and TRBJ2-1): KAGVTQTPRYLIKTRGQQVTLSCSPISGHRSVSWYQQTPGQGLQFLFEYFSETQRNKGNFPGRFSGRQFSNSRSEMNVSTLELGDSALYLCASSLGGSNEQFFGPGTRLTVL.